The 29 T cell receptor beta chains given below trace back to one sample, sequenced in a study of blood T cell repertoires in COVID-19. The repertoire was sequenced with immunoSEQ multiplex PCR; TCRdb's copy has only in-frame clones and lacks some. The table has more than 95,000 clones, 70% to 90% seen once. Sample: peripheral blood. The receptor set was obtained from a man in his fifties in a cohort sampled during active COVID-19.

The chain is built from TRBV5-1 and TRBJ2-2; D may be TRBD2 (5 bases). V shed 4 bases and J shed 6 bases, with 19 bases lying between them. The CDR3 extends over 16 amino acids. Germline CDR1 reads SGHRS; CDR2 reads YFSETQ. CDR3: CASSPTDRGFAGELFF. The CDR3 nucleotides read TGCGCCAGCAGCCCAACTGATCGAGGGTTTGCCGGGGAGCTGTTTTTT.

V gene TRBV7-2 combines with J gene TRBJ2-2; no definite D call. The germline V and J ends were trimmed by 1 base and 7 bases, with 13 bases remaining between them. There are 15 residues in the CDR3. Germline-derived CDR1 and CDR2 are SGHTA and FQGNSA. The CDR3 DNA sequence: TGTGCCAGCAGCTTAGTTCTTGCAGGCTACGGGGAGCTGTTTTTT. It codes for CASSLVLAGYGELFF.

In the case of this clone: The junction and the germline gene differ at one end; a read error may be behind it. V usage is TRBV6-5 and J usage is TRBJ1-1; D is uncertain. CDR1 and CDR2 from the germline V gene are MNHEY and SVGAGI. This CDR3 spans 15 amino acids. Here the CDR3 DNA reads TGTGCCAGCAGTCCTCTTACCCGGCGGAACGCTGAAGCTTTCTTT. Translating gives CASSPLTRRNAEAFF.

The chain has TRBV4-3 and TRBJ2-2; D is possibly TRBD1 (5 bases). With 0 bases removed from V and 3 bases from J, the gap between germline ends came to 14 bases. Germline V CDR1 and CDR2: LGHNA, YSLEER. CDR3 length: 17 residues. CDR3 in amino acids: CASSQDLAGSYTGELFF. The CDR3, as DNA: TGCGCCAGCAGCCAAGATTTGGCAGGGTCGTACACCGGGGAGCTGTTTTTT.

The chain employs TRBV19 and TRBJ2-2, with 8 bases aligning to TRBD2. The CDR3 contains 15 residues. The germline V gene encodes CDR1 LNHDA and CDR2 SQIVND (reference sequence). V shed 4 bases and J 3 bases; nucleotides not matched to a gene: 4. The CDR3 spells CASSTGGTDTGELFF. The CDR3, as DNA: TGTGCCAGTAGTACGGGGGGGACTGACACCGGGGAGCTGTTTTTT.

The J gene is TRBJ1-2, the V gene TRBV19; TRBD1 agrees at 7 bases. Germline V gene sequence: CDR1 LNHDA, CDR2 SQIVND (reference sequence). J gave up 2 bases and V 6 bases, and 6 bases lay outside the gene matches. The CDR3 length is 14 residues. CDR3 amino acids: CASSPTGANYGYTF. The CDR3 DNA sequence: TGTGCCAGTAGCCCTACAGGGGCCAACTATGGCTACACCTTC.

The chain couples TRBV11-3 to TRBJ2-7; D perhaps matches TRBD1 (6 bases). The V end lost 1 base, the J end lost 6 bases, and 13 bases lay between the germline ends. CDR3 length equals 14 residues. Germline V gives CDR1 SGHNT, CDR2 YENEEA. The CDR3 DNA reads as TGTGCCAGCAGCTTAGCCCTGGACAGTGCCGAGCAGTACTTC. It yields the protein CASSLALDSAEQYF.

CDR3 residues: CASSLRGGTVHEQFF. The CDR3, as DNA: TGCGCCAGCAGCTTAAGGGGGGGCACGGTTCATGAGCAGTTCTTC. This chain connects TRBV5-1 to TRBJ2-1; tentative D call: TRBD2 (7 bases). CDR1 SGHRS and CDR2 YFSETQ come from the germline V gene. The V end lost 2 bases, the J end lost 8 bases, and 17 bases lay between the germline ends. CDR3 length: 15 amino acids.

This clone was seen once. The chain carries TRBV2 and TRBJ2-4, with 9 bases lining up with TRBD2. Germline V CDR1 and CDR2: SNHLY, FYNNEI. This CDR3 is built from 17 residues. J lost 0 bases, V lost 6 bases, and 9 bases had no gene match. The CDR3 bases are TGTGCCAGCAGCAACCTTAGCGGGGGAATAGCCAAAAACATTCAGTACTTC. Its protein is CASSNLSGGIAKNIQYF.

This chain uses TRBV24-1 with TRBJ2-5; 9 bases match TRBD1. This CDR3 has 18 amino acids. The ends lost 4 bases at V and 5 bases at J; junction bases unmatched: 16. Germline CDR1 reads KGHDR; CDR2 reads SFDVKD. The CDR3, as DNA: TGTGCCACCAGTGACCCCCCCGCGGGACAGGGTAGGGTGGAGACCCAGTACTTC. Translating it yields CATSDPPAGQGRVETQYF.

V and J are TRBV3-1 (or the pseudogene TRBV3-2) and TRBJ2-5, with 7 positions matching TRBD1. Germline CDR1 is LGHDT and CDR2 is YNNKEL (reference sequence). This CDR3 contains 14 residues. V lost 2 bases to trimming and J lost 4 bases; unmatched junction nucleotides: 4. CDR3 sequence (DNA): TGTGCCAGCAGCCAACGACAGGGTGGAGAGACCCAGTACTTC. Encoded protein: CASSQRQGGETQYF.

To note about this clone: At one end, the junction sequence differs from germline, possibly due to a read error. This chain uses TRBV7-7 with TRBJ2-5, with TRBD1 matching over 9 bases. CDR3 length: 14 residues. Germline V gives CDR1 SSHAT, CDR2 FNYEAQ (reference sequence). The CDR3 sequence: CASSSDRGSETQYF. The CDR3 bases are TGTGCTAGCAGCTCTGACAGGGGGTCAGAGACCCAGTACTTC.

The chain has TRBV6-5 and TRBJ1-5; tentatively, D is TRBD1 (5 bases). V lost 8 bases and J lost 2, with 16 bases in between. The CDR3 contains 15 residues. CDR1 is MNHEY and CDR2 is SVGAGI in the germline V gene. This chain's CDR3 is CASARQKLGNQPQHF. The CDR3, as DNA: TGTGCCAGCGCCCGACAGAAATTGGGCAATCAGCCCCAGCATTTT.

The V gene is TRBV5-6, the J gene TRBJ2-1, with 10 bases fitting TRBD1. CDR3 length: 15 amino acids. Germline values: CDR1 SGHDT, CDR2 YYEEEE. After removal of 0 bases from V and 8 bases from J, the junction contained 5 bases not matched to a gene. This CDR3 reads CASSLVGQGSDEQFF. DNA of the CDR3: TGTGCCAGCAGCTTGGTGGGACAGGGGAGCGATGAGCAGTTCTTC.

In this sample, this clone turned up once. The chain has TRBV2 and TRBJ2-5; 13 bases agree with TRBD2. CDR1 is SNHLY and CDR2 is FYNNEI in the germline V gene. The V gene end was trimmed by 5 bases and the J gene end by 4 bases; junction bases not matched to a gene: 4. There are 15 residues in the CDR3. In DNA form, the CDR3 reads TGTGCCAGCAGTCAACTAGCGGGGGGGCGAGAGACCCAGTACTTC. This sequence encodes CASSQLAGGRETQYF.

The rearrangement links TRBV6-2 or TRBV6-3 to TRBJ1-1, with D tentatively TRBD1 (6 bases). CDR3 length: 16 residues. Germline-derived CDR1 and CDR2 are MNHEY and SVGEGT. The V and J ends lost 0 bases and 0 bases respectively, with 11 bases between them. CDR3: CASSYSGDIMNTEAFF. The CDR3 DNA reads TGTGCCAGCAGTTACTCGGGGGACATCATGAACACTGAAGCTTTCTTT.

The rearrangement links TRBV18 to TRBJ1-1; a weak D match, TRBD1 (5 bases). Germline V lookup: CDR1 KGHSH, CDR2 LQKENI. Trimming stripped 3 bases from V and 9 bases from J, with 17 bases between. The CDR3 is 14 residues long. CDR3 DNA: TGTGCCAGCTCACCCTTAGCCGACAGCATCAAAGCTTTCTTT. The encoded protein is CASSPLADSIKAFF.

The chain is built from TRBV7-9 and TRBJ1-4, with TRBD1 matching over 9 bases. Germline CDR1 reads SEHNR; CDR2 reads FQNEAQ (reference sequence). The V gene end was trimmed by 0 bases and the J gene end by 5 bases; junction bases not matched to a gene: 1. The CDR3 has 15 amino acids. DNA for the CDR3: TGTGCCAGCAGCTTAGCGACAGGGGGGAATGAAAAACTGTTTTTT. Its translation is CASSLATGGNEKLFF.

V is TRBV5-1 and J is TRBJ2-1, with D possibly matching TRBD1 (5 bases). Germline CDR1 reads SGHRS; CDR2 reads YFSETQ. Trimming took off 6 bases at V and 8 bases at J, with 18 bases between the two ends. The CDR3 runs to 14 residues. CDR3 residues: CASTLVPGSHEQFF. CDR3 sequence (DNA): TGCGCCAGCACATTGGTCCCAGGGTCACATGAGCAGTTCTTC.

V and J are TRBV11-3 and TRBJ1-1, with D unresolved. In germline, CDR1 is SGHNT, CDR2 YENEEA. The V end lost 5 bases, the J end lost 1 base, and 8 bases lay between the germline ends. The CDR3 is 13 amino acids. The CDR3 DNA is TGTGCCAGCAGCCGAAGAGAGAACACTGAAGCTTTCTTT. This codes for CASSRRENTEAFF.

The chain links TRBV19 to TRBJ2-1; 11 bases fit TRBD2. This CDR3 is 15 amino acids long. Looked up from germline, CDR1 is LNHDA and CDR2 is SQIVND (reference sequence). Trimming removed 3 bases from V and 15 bases from J; junction bases left unmatched: 13. CDR3 bases: TGTGCCAGTAGTATGGGGCGGCTAGCGGGGGGTTCTCCGTTCTTC. This translates into CASSMGRLAGGSPFF.

V gene TRBV7-9 combines with J gene TRBJ1-2; unclear D gene. The germline V gene has CDR1 SEHNR and CDR2 FQNEAQ (reference sequence). This CDR3 spans 12 amino acids. V was cut by 3 bases and J by 3 bases, with 5 bases left in between. In DNA form, the CDR3 reads TGTGCCAGCAGCTTCGAGGACTATGGCTACACCTTC. This sequence encodes CASSFEDYGYTF.

CDR3 amino acids: CASSPGTGSVQDEQFF. The DNA of the CDR3 is TGTGCCAGCAGCCCCGGTACAGGGAGCGTCCAGGATGAGCAGTTCTTC. The rearrangement links TRBV14 to TRBJ2-1; D is possibly TRBD1 (6 bases). Trimming cost V 4 bases and J 8 bases, with 21 bases left between them. CDR3 length: 16 residues. Germline assignment: CDR1 SGHDN and CDR2 FVKESK.

V is TRBV2 and J is TRBJ1-1; 8 positions agree with TRBD1. Germline lookup yields CDR1 SNHLY and CDR2 FYNNEI. V gave up 6 bases and J gave up 4 bases; unmatched junction bases: 7. This CDR3 is 14 amino acids long. The CDR3 DNA sequence: TGTGCCAGCAGCGCGGATACAGGGGGCACTGAAGCTTTCTTT. The encoded protein is CASSADTGGTEAFF.

The J gene is TRBJ2-3, the V gene TRBV11-3; 14 bases are shared with TRBD2. The CDR3 consists of 18 residues. V lost 4 bases to trimming and J lost 0 bases; unmatched junction nucleotides: 6. Germline CDR1 is SGHNT and CDR2 is YENEEA. CDR3 DNA sequence: TGTGCCAGCAGCTACGGCGGGACTAGCGGGAGTAGCACAGATACGCAGTATTTT. It encodes CASSYGGTSGSSTDTQYF.

This clone was picked up one time. The V and J genes are TRBV19 and TRBJ1-5, with D unclear. Germline CDR1 and CDR2: LNHDA and SQIVND (reference sequence). The CDR3 contains 13 residues. Trimming stripped 4 bases from V and 3 bases from J, with 7 bases between. The CDR3 bases are TGTGCCAGTAGTACAGTTCCCAATCAGCCCCAGCATTTT. It yields the protein CASSTVPNQPQHF.

This clone has only one observation. This rearrangement joins TRBV4-2 to TRBJ1-6; TRBD1 agrees at 7 bases. Germline trimming cut 4 bases from V and 10 bases from J; bases unmatched to any gene: 10. Germline V CDR1 and CDR2: LGHNA, YNFKEQ. The CDR3 length is 15 residues. Written as DNA, the CDR3 is TGTGCCAGCAGCCTTAGACAGGGAAGTGAGTCACCCCTCCACTTT. Protein: CASSLRQGSESPLHF.

In its sample, this clone was seen a few times. The chain employs TRBV28 and TRBJ1-6; 12 bases agree with TRBD1. The V gene end was trimmed by 4 bases and the J gene end by 9 bases; junction bases not matched to a gene: 7. The CDR3 extends over 16 amino acids. CDR1 is MDHEN and CDR2 is SYDVKM in the germline V gene. CDR3 amino acids: CASSSPGQGAGSPLHF. CDR3 DNA: TGTGCCAGCAGTTCCCCGGGACAGGGGGCGGGTTCACCCCTCCACTTT.

The chain recombines TRBV11-1 with TRBJ2-1, with 11 bases fitting TRBD2. The germline CDR1 and CDR2 sequences are SGHAT and FQDESV (reference sequence). The CDR3 spans 16 residues. Trimming at V came to 3 bases and at J to 8 bases, leaving 9 bases not matched to a gene. In DNA form, the CDR3 reads TGTGCCAGCAGCTTTCTAGCGGGGGGCCTAATGTATGAGCAGTTCTTC. Translation: CASSFLAGGLMYEQFF.